These 24 T cell receptor beta chains originate from one sample sequenced in a study of shared clonotypes between healthy human individuals. Libraries were prepared by immunoSEQ multiplex PCR; TCRdb keeps only in-frame clonotypes and omits some of them. The sample holds 2 million to 2.5 million clones, roughly 95% seen once. Sequencing input: naive CD4+ T cells sorted from blood. Noted subset: CD45RA+ positively selected. These receptors came from a man aged 18 to 35 in good health.

This chain connects TRBV19 to TRBJ1-6; no firm D call. The CDR3 covers 16 residues. Germline V gene data show CDR1 as LNHDA and CDR2 as SQIVND (reference sequence). V gave up 4 bases and J gave up 7 bases, with 17 bases separating them. CDR3 sequence (DNA): TGTGCCAGTAGTACCGCGGGCAGTTTAATCAATTCACCCCTCCACTTT. Translated, it gives CASSTAGSLINSPLHF.

This clone was seen a handful of times. The gene calls are TRBV30 and TRBJ1-5, with a tentative D call TRBD1 (6 bases). This CDR3 region has 15 residues. Germline CDR1 and CDR2: GTSNPN and SVGIG (reference sequence). Deletions cut 1 base from V and 0 bases from J, with 10 bases between. CDR3 nucleotide sequence: TGTGCCTGGAGTGCGGGGGACACTAGCAATCAGCCCCAGCATTTT. Protein: CAWSAGDTSNQPQHF.

This chain uses TRBV18 with TRBJ1-5; D gene ambiguous. Trimming left V 3 bases short and J 4 bases short, with 19 bases between. The CDR3 covers 17 residues. In germline, CDR1 is KGHSH, CDR2 LQKENI. CDR3 DNA sequence: TGTGCCAGCTCACCGAAACCCCTCACCCAACAAAATCAGCCCCAGCATTTT. Protein sequence: CASSPKPLTQQNQPQHF.

This chain joins TRBV10-3 and TRBJ2-1; 7 bases are a match to TRBD1. The germline CDR1 and CDR2 sequences are ENHRY and SYGVKD. V dropped 0 bases and J dropped 7; count of bases not matched to a gene: 6. The CDR3 has 15 amino acids. This chain's CDR3 is CAISESAGTVNEQFF. As DNA, the CDR3 is TGTGCCATCAGTGAGTCCGCCGGGACAGTGAATGAGCAGTTCTTC.

This sequence joins TRBV2 and TRBJ2-2, with D unresolved. The CDR3 covers 19 residues. V was shortened by 0 bases and J by 0 bases, with 17 bases between the two germline ends. From germline, CDR1 is SNHLY and CDR2 FYNNEI. CDR3 amino acids: CASSEASLSWYPNTGELFF. The DNA for the CDR3 is TGTGCCAGCAGTGAAGCGTCTCTTAGTTGGTACCCGAACACCGGGGAGCTGTTTTTT.

This clone has more than one count but fewer than ten. The chain recombines TRBV28 with TRBJ1-6, with D possibly TRBD1 on 5 matching bases. V shed 4 bases and J shed 7 bases, with 14 bases lying between them. CDR1 is MDHEN and CDR2 is SYDVKM in the germline V gene. There are 15 residues in the CDR3. CDR3 region: CASSSPEGMNSPLHF. The CDR3 DNA is TGTGCCAGCAGTTCGCCAGAGGGGATGAATTCACCCCTCCACTTT.

This clone was counted a single time. The rearrangement joins TRBV28 to TRBJ2-2; TRBD1 is a possible D gene (6 bases). The CDR3 contains 16 residues. Germline CDR1 is MDHEN and CDR2 is SYDVKM. Trimming removed 2 bases from V and 1 base from J, with 11 bases in between. The CDR3: CASSLGGHQNTGELFF. The CDR3 DNA reads as TGTGCCAGCAGTTTAGGGGGACACCAGAACACCGGGGAGCTGTTTTTT.

The rearrangement links TRBV7-6 to TRBJ1-3, with D possibly TRBD1 on 6 matching bases. The CDR3 is 15 residues long. Germline V gene lookup returns CDR1 SGHVS and CDR2 FNYEAQ. Between the trimmed V and J ends, which lost 1 base and 0 bases, there was a span of 7 bases. CDR3: CASSLGGPSGNTIYF. DNA for the CDR3: TGTGCCAGCAGCTTAGGGGGGCCCTCTGGAAACACCATATATTTT.

This clone was observed a single time. The chain is built from TRBV10-3 and TRBJ1-1; 7 bases line up with TRBD1. With 4 bases clipped from V and 0 bases from J, the junction kept 2 bases outside the gene matches. Germline V gene lookup returns CDR1 ENHRY and CDR2 SYGVKD. The CDR3 has 14 residues. This CDR3 is CAISGGQLNTEAFF. The CDR3 coding sequence is TGTGCCATCAGTGGGGGACAGTTGAACACTGAAGCTTTCTTT.

The chain joins TRBV5-6 to TRBJ2-3, with D unclear. The germline V gene has CDR1 SGHDT and CDR2 YYEEEE. Between the trimmed V and J ends, which lost 3 bases and 5 bases, there was a span of 7 bases. This CDR3 is 12 amino acids long. CDR3 protein: CASSSVGDTQYF. In nucleotides, the CDR3 is TGTGCCAGCAGCTCCGTGGGAGATACGCAGTATTTT. The whole variable domain, remainder taken from reference TRBV5-6 and TRBJ2-3, is DAGVTQSPTHLIKTRGQQVTLRCSPKSGHDTVSWYQQALGQGPQFIFQYYEEEERQRGNFPDRFSGHQFPNYSSELNVNALLLGDSALYLCASSSVGDTQYFGPGTRLTVL.

The chain combines TRBV30 with TRBJ2-5; D may be TRBD1 (6 bases). V gave up 5 bases and J gave up 3 bases, with 13 bases separating them. In germline, CDR1 is GTSNPN, CDR2 SVGIG (reference sequence). The CDR3 has 13 amino acids. As DNA, the CDR3 is TGTGCCTGGTCTGAGGACAGAAAAGAGACCCAGTACTTC. It codes for CAWSEDRKETQYF.

V usage is TRBV18 and J usage is TRBJ2-6; 8 nucleotides align to TRBD1. The CDR3 sequence is 15 residues long. Germline CDR1 reads KGHSH; CDR2 reads LQKENI. Germline trimming cut 6 bases from V and 3 bases from J; bases unmatched to any gene: 4. The CDR3 loop is CASSTGGSGANVLTF. The CDR3 nucleotides are TGTGCCAGCTCCACAGGGGGTAGTGGGGCCAACGTCCTGACTTTC.

The chain employs TRBV19 and TRBJ1-2, with D hard to call. Germline lookup yields CDR1 LNHDA and CDR2 SQIVND (reference sequence). Trimming took off 6 bases at V and 1 base at J, with 12 bases between the two ends. The CDR3 covers 14 residues. CDR3 coding DNA: TGTGCCAGTAGCCCGGGCCCCGTTAACTATGGCTACACCTTC. It specifies CASSPGPVNYGYTF.

This clone was observed a single time. CDR3 nucleotides: TGTGCCAGCAGCTTATCGGGGGGGCCCGATGAGCAGTTCTTC. The encoded protein is CASSLSGGPDEQFF. The J gene is TRBJ2-1, the V gene TRBV7-9, with TRBD2 matching over 8 bases. The junction had 5 bases not matched to a gene; V was cut back by 2 bases and J by 8 bases. This CDR3 is built from 14 residues. Germline V CDR1 and CDR2: SEHNR, FQNEAQ (reference sequence).

The chain employs TRBV6-5 and TRBJ1-5; tentatively, D is TRBD1 (5 bases). The CDR3 has 13 amino acids. The germline V gene encodes CDR1 MNHEY and CDR2 SVGAGI. Trimming took 6 bases from V and 3 from J, leaving 9 bases between them. The CDR3 sequence: CASRGTFNQPQHF. For the CDR3, the DNA is TGTGCCAGCAGAGGGACCTTCAATCAGCCCCAGCATTTT.

In the case of this clone: Other DNA sequences of this sample code for an identical CDR3. The V call is TRBV19, the J call TRBJ2-7; 11 bases fit TRBD2. The CDR3 is 15 amino acids. Trimming cost V 4 bases and J 0 bases; bases outside gene matches: 2. Germline V CDR1 and CDR2: LNHDA, SQIVND (reference sequence). For the CDR3, the DNA is TGTGCCAGTAGTACCCTAGCGGGAGGCTCCTACGAGCAGTACTTC. Encoded protein: CASSTLAGGSYEQYF. Using reference TRBV19 and TRBJ2-7 for the parts outside the CDR3, the full variable domain is DGGITQSPKYLFRKEGQNVTLSCEQNLNHDAMYWYRQDPGQGLRLIYYSQIVNDFQKGDIAEGYSVSREKKESFPLTVTSAQKNPTAFYLCASSTLAGGSYEQYFGPGTRLTVT.

J is TRBJ2-1 and V is TRBV6-5; a possible D gene is TRBD1 (6 bases). The V end was cut by 5 bases, the J end by 9 bases, with 14 bases between. CDR3 length: 13 amino acids. Germline V lookup: CDR1 MNHEY, CDR2 SVGAGI. The CDR3 reads CASSRDRTAEQFF. DNA for the CDR3: TGTGCCAGCAGTCGCGACAGGACGGCTGAGCAGTTCTTC.

Details on this clone: The sample holds other DNA sequences that translate to the same CDR3. The V gene is TRBV9, the J gene TRBJ1-1; maybe TRBD1 (6 bases). CDR1 and CDR2 from the germline V gene are SGDLS and YYNGEE. The CDR3 loop spans 13 amino acids. Trimming removed 5 bases from V and 1 base from J, with 9 bases in between. The CDR3 bases are TGTGCCAGCAGTAGAGGGGGGAACACTGAAGCTTTCTTT. Translated: CASSRGGNTEAFF.

This sequence joins TRBV11-3 and TRBJ2-1, with D perhaps given as TRBD1 or TRBD2 (6 bases each). V was clipped by 5 bases and J by 9 bases, with 17 bases between them. The CDR3 loop spans 14 amino acids. In germline, CDR1 is SGHNT, CDR2 YENEEA. The CDR3 sequence is CASSARGGYGEQFF. The DNA for the CDR3 is TGTGCCAGCAGCGCCAGGGGAGGATACGGTGAGCAGTTCTTC.

The chain couples TRBV30 to TRBJ2-7; D is ambiguous. Germline V gene data show CDR1 as GTSNPN and CDR2 as SVGIG (reference sequence). The CDR3 spans 13 residues. Deletions cut 0 bases from V and 3 bases from J, with 9 bases between. The CDR3 here is CAWSVRQDYEQYF. CDR3 DNA: TGTGCCTGGAGTGTACGGCAGGACTACGAGCAGTACTTC. Supplemented by reference TRBV30 and TRBJ2-7, the full variable domain reads SQTIHQWPATLVQPVGSPLSLECTVEGTSNPNLYWYRQAAGRGLQLLFYSVGIGQISSEVPQNLSASRPQDRQFILSSKKLLLSDSGFYLCAWSVRQDYEQYFGPGTRLTVT.

This sequence joins TRBV27 and TRBJ1-4; no clear D gene. The length of the CDR3 is 16 residues. Germline V gene sequence: CDR1 MNHEY, CDR2 SMNVEV (reference sequence). The V end was cut by 4 bases, the J end by 6 bases, with 18 bases between. The CDR3 region is CASSSLADLSYEKLFF. CDR3 nucleotide sequence: TGTGCCAGCAGTTCCCTGGCAGACCTCTCTTATGAAAAACTGTTTTTT.

As to this clone: The same CDR3 also results from other DNA sequences found in this sample. This chain links TRBV7-2 with TRBJ2-2; 8 bases fit TRBD1. Germline CDR1 reads SGHTA; CDR2 reads FQGNSA. With V trimmed by 5 bases and J by 2 bases, 7 bases remained unmatched. There are 16 residues in the CDR3. CDR3: CASSPRTGSNTGELFF. The CDR3 DNA sequence: TGTGCCAGCAGCCCCCGGACAGGGTCCAACACCGGGGAGCTGTTTTTT. Filled out from reference TRBV7-2 and TRBJ2-2, the complete variable domain reads GAGVSQSPSNKVTEKGKDVELRCDPISGHTALYWYRQSLGQGLEFLIYFQGNSAPDKSGLPSDRFSAERTGGSVSTLTIQRTQQEDSAVYLCASSPRTGSNTGELFFGEGSRLTVL.

The genes are TRBV10-3 and TRBJ1-5; 7 bases align to TRBD1. The CDR3 covers 14 residues. Germline CDR1 is ENHRY and CDR2 is SYGVKD. The trim removed 10 bases at V and 4 bases at J, leaving 10 bases unmatched. The CDR3 spells CATLGGGGNQPQHF. The CDR3 nucleotides are TGTGCCACCCTAGGAGGGGGCGGAAATCAGCCCCAGCATTTT.

This sequence joins TRBV13 and TRBJ1-6; D uncertain. Germline CDR1 is PRHDT and CDR2 is FYEKMQ (reference sequence). Trimming shortened V by 2 bases and J by 5 bases, and 10 bases separated the two germline ends. This CDR3 spans 15 amino acids. The DNA for the CDR3 is TGTGCCAGCAGCTTATTTAACAGCGATAATTCACCCCTCCACTTT. Its translation is CASSLFNSDNSPLHF.